This T cell receptor (beta chain) was sequenced during a study of shared clonotypes between healthy human individuals. There are 17 residues in the CDR3. Trimming pared 1 base from V and 4 bases from J, leaving 19 bases between. CDR1 is SEHNR, CDR2 FQNEAQ, per germline (reference sequence). Only in-frame clones appear in the TCRdb table, and some are missing; sequencing was by immunoSEQ multiplex PCR. This table holds approximately 350,000 clones, about 96% found once. The source material was memory CD8+ T cells sorted from blood. The subset here: CD45RO+ cells pooled with CCR7-negative TemRA cells. This sequence joins TRBV7-9 and TRBJ1-1, with a weak D call TRBD1 (5 bases). This sequence was found in a man aged 30 to 45 in good health. The CDR3 DNA reads TGTGCCAGCAGCTTAGAAAGGCAGGGTTGGAAGGGCACTGAAGCTTTCTTT. It translates to CASSLERQGWKGTEAFF.